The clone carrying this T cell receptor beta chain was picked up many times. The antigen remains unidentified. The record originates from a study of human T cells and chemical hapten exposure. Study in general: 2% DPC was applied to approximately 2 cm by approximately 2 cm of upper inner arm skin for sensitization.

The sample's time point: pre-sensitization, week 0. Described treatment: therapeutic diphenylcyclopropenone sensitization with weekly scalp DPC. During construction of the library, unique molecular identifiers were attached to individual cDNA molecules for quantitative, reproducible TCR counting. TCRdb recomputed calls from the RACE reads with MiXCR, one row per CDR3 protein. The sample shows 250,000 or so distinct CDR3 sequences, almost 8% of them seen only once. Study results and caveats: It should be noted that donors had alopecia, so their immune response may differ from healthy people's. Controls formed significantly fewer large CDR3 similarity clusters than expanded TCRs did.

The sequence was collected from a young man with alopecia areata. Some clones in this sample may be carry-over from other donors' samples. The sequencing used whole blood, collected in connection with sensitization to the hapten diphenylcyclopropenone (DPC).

This chain's CDR3 is CASSYYLDTDTQYF. The CDR3 region has the DNA TGTGCCAGCAGTTACTACCTCGACACAGATACGCAGTATTTT. This rearrangement joins TRBV6-5 to TRBJ2-3; D unresolved. Germline V lookup: CDR1 MNHEY, CDR2 SVGAGI. The CDR3 has 14 residues. The V gene lost 1 base and the J gene lost 2 bases, with 7 bases spanning the gap.